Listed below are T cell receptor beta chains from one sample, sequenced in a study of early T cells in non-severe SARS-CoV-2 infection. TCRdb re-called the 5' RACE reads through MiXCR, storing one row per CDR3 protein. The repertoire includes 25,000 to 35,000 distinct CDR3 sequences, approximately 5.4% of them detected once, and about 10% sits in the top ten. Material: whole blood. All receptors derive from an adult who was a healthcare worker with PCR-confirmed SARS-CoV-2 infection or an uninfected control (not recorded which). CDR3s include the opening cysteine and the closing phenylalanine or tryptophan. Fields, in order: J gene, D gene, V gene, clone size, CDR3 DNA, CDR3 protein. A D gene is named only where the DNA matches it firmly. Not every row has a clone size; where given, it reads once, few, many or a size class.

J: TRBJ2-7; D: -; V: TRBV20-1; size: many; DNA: TGCAGTGCTAGTATGCGGAAAGGAAAAGACGAGCAGTACTTC; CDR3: CSASMRKGKDEQYF
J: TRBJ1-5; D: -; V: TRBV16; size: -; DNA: TGTGCCAGCAGCCACCAGGGGAATCAGCCCCAGCATTTT; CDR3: CASSHQGNQPQHF
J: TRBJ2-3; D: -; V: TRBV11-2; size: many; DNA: TGTGCCAGCAGCTTAGTCGGCGGGACTAGCACAGATACGCAGTATTTT; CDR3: CASSLVGGTSTDTQYF
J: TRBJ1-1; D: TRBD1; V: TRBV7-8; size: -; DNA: TGTGCCAGCAGCCCCCGGGACAGTGGAGGCACTGAAGCTTTCTTT; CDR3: CASSPRDSGGTEAFF
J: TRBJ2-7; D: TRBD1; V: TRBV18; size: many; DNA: TGTGCCAGCTCGCTCCAGGTGACAGGGGTCAGCGAGCAGTACTTC; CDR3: CASSLQVTGVSEQYF
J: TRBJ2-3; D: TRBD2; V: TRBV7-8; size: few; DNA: TGTGCCAGCAGCTCCAGGGAGGGCCTTAGCACAGATACGCAGTATTTT; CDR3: CASSSREGLSTDTQYF
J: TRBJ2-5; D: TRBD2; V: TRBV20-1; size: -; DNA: TGCAGTGCTAGGGATGGGGGAGGGGCCCCAATCCAAGAGACCCAGTACTTC; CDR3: CSARDGGGAPIQETQYF
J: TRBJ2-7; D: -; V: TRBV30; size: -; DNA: TGTGCCTGGAGCGAGGGGCGGTACGAGCAGTACTTC; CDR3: CAWSEGRYEQYF
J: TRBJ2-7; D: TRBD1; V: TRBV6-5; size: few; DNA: TGTGCCAGCAGCCGCGGGACAGGGTCCTACGAGCAGTACTTC; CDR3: CASSRGTGSYEQYF
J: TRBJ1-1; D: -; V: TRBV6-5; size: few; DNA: TGTGCCAGCAGGGGGTGGGCGAACACTGAAGCTTTCTTT; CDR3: CASRGWANTEAFF
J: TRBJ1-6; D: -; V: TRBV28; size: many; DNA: TGTGCCAGCAGTTTAATAGGGTCTTATAATTCACCCCTCCACTTT; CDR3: CASSLIGSYNSPLHF
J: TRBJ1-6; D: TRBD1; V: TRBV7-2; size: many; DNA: TGTGCCAGCAGCTCACGACAGGGTTATAATTCACCCCTCCACTTT; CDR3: CASSSRQGYNSPLHF
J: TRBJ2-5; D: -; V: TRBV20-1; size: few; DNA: TGCAGTGCAGGGCCGCGCGGAGAGACCCAGTACTTC; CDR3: CSAGPRGETQYF
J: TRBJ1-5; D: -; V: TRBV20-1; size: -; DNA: TGCAGTGCGCCGCAGGGGTTAGGCAGCAATCAGCCCCAGCATTTT; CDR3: CSAPQGLGSNQPQHF
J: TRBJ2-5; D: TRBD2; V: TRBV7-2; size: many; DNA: TGTGCCAGCAGCCTTATAGCGGGAGGGCCCGCAGAGACCCAGTACTTC; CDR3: CASSLIAGGPAETQYF
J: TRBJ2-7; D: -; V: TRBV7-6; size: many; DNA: TGTGCCAGCAGCTTCAATGCACGAGACGAGCAGTACTTC; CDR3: CASSFNARDEQYF
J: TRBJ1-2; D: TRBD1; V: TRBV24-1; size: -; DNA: TGTGCCACCAGTGATCGAGGGACAGCTTATGGCTACACCTTC; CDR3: CATSDRGTAYGYTF
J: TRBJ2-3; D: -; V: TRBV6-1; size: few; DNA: TGTGCCAGCAGTGAAGAGGCAGGGGGCACAGATACGCAGTATTTT; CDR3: CASSEEAGGTDTQYF
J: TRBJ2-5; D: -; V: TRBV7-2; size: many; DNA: TGTGCCAGCAGCCCCAGGTTTGTTCGAGAGACCCAGTACTTC; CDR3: CASSPRFVRETQYF
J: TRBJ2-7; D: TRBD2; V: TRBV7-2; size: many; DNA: TGTGCCAGCAGCTCCATTAGCGGGGGGACCTACGAGCAGTACTTC; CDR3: CASSSISGGTYEQYF
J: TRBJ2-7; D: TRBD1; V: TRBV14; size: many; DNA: TGTGCCAGCAGCCAGCGGACAGGGTCTTTCTACGAGCAGTACTTC; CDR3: CASSQRTGSFYEQYF
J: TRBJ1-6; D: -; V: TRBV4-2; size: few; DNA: TGTGCCAGCAGCCAAGAAAAGGGATGGGGGAATTCACCCCTCCACTTT; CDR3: CASSQEKGWGNSPLHF
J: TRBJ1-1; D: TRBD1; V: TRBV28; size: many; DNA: TGTGCCAGCAATGACAGGACAGGGGGCATTACTGAAGCTTTCTTT; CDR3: CASNDRTGGITEAFF
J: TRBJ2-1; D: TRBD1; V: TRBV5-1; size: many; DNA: TGCGCCAGCAGCTCGGGACAGGAGTACAATGAGCAGTTCTTC; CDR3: CASSSGQEYNEQFF
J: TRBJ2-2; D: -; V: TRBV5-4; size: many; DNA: TGTGCCAGCAGCCGAACTTATACCGGGGAGCTGTTTTTT; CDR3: CASSRTYTGELFF
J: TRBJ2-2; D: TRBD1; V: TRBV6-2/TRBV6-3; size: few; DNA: TGTGCCAGCAGTTTTACCGGGACAGTGAACACCGGGGAGCTGTTTTTT; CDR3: CASSFTGTVNTGELFF
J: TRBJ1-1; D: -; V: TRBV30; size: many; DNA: TGTGCCTGGGAGCCTTTTCCTGGACGGAACACTGAAGCTTTCTTT; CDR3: CAWEPFPGRNTEAFF
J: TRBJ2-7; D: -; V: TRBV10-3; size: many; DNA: TGTGCCATCAGGGACGGTGTGACCTACGAGCAGTACTTC; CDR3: CAIRDGVTYEQYF
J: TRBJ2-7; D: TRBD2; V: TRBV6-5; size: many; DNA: TGTGCCAGCAGTTACAGACTAGCGGGGGCCTACGAGCAGTACTTC; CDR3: CASSYRLAGAYEQYF
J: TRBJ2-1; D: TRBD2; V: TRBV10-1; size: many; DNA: TGCGCCAGCAGTGGGACTAGGGATTTGGGCAATGAGCAGTTCTTC; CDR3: CASSGTRDLGNEQFF
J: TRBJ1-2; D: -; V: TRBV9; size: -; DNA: TGTGCCAGCAGCCGGGACACCTCCGGTGGCTACACCTTC; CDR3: CASSRDTSGGYTF
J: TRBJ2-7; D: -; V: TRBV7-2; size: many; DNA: TGTGCCAGCAGCCCGCACTCCTACGAGCAGTACTTC; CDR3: CASSPHSYEQYF